Following are 18 T cell receptor beta chains from one sample sequenced in a study of cytomegalovirus exposure and HLA in healthy donors. PCR amplification relied on 60 Vbeta primers (plus 13 Jbeta primers). The table came from immunoSEQ multiplex PCR; TCRdb's copy has only in-frame clones and leaves some out. The profile shows about 110,000 clones, around 80% of them singletons. Sequences were obtained from PBMCs. These receptors all stem from a man under 40 in good health and CMV-seropositive.

V and J are TRBV7-3 and TRBJ2-6, with TRBD1 matching over 7 bases. The CDR3 length is 16 residues. Germline loops: CDR1 SGHTA, CDR2 FQGTGA. Trimming at V came to 6 bases and at J to 2 bases, leaving 7 bases not matched to a gene. Written as DNA, the CDR3 is TGTGCCAGCAGTCCGTCGACAGGGCCTGGGGCCAACGTCCTGACTTTC. This gives the protein CASSPSTGPGANVLTF.

This clone came up a few times. The junction departs from germline at one end; a sequencing error may be responsible. This chain links TRBV13 with TRBJ1-1; TRBD1 might be the D (6 bases). This CDR3 has 12 residues. Germline CDR1 is PRHDT and CDR2 is FYEKMQ (reference sequence). CDR3 region: CASSLEGGDALF. The CDR3 DNA is TGTGCCAGCAGCTTAGAAGGGGGGGACGCTTTATTT.

This sequence joins TRBV30 and TRBJ2-7; D not resolved. The CDR3 length is 11 residues. CDR1 is GTSNPN, CDR2 SVGIG, per germline (reference sequence). With 3 bases removed from V and 3 bases from J, the gap between germline ends came to 6 bases. For the CDR3, the DNA is TGTGCCTGGAGAAGCTACTACGAGCAGTACTTC. This gives the protein CAWRSYYEQYF.

In nucleotides, the CDR3 is TGCGCCAGCAGCTTGGAAAGAGGGTCTGGCTACACCTTC. Encoded protein: CASSLERGSGYTF. The gene calls are TRBV5-1 and TRBJ1-2; D call uncertain. Trimming cost V 0 bases and J 7 bases, with 10 bases left between them. The CDR3 extends over 13 amino acids. CDR1 and CDR2 from the germline V gene are SGHRS and YFSETQ.

The chain couples TRBV5-1 to TRBJ2-5; 12 bases map to TRBD1. The germline V gene has CDR1 SGHRS and CDR2 YFSETQ. The CDR3 has 16 residues. V shed 3 bases and J 2 bases; nucleotides not matched to a gene: 5. The CDR3 protein is CASSSTGQGAQETQYF. CDR3 sequence (DNA): TGCGCCAGCAGCTCAACGGGACAGGGGGCGCAAGAGACCCAGTACTTC.

This clone occurred once. This chain uses TRBV9 with TRBJ1-5, with 7 bases lining up with TRBD1. The CDR3 has 14 residues. Trimming took 4 bases from V and 6 from J; bases not matched to a gene: 7. CDR1 SGDLS and CDR2 YYNGEE come from the germline V gene. CDR3 sequence (DNA): TGTGCCAGCAGCCTCACAGGGGTAGGTCAGCCCCAGCATTTT. Amino acids: CASSLTGVGQPQHF.

The table lists this clone with a few counts. The V gene is TRBV30, the J gene TRBJ1-3, with 7 bases fitting TRBD1. Germline V gives CDR1 GTSNPN, CDR2 SVGIG (reference sequence). V was pared by 1 base and J by 5 bases, with 8 bases of the junction left unmatched. The CDR3 extends over 15 amino acids. The CDR3 is CAWSAGTALRNTIYF. The CDR3 nucleotides read TGTGCCTGGAGTGCCGGGACAGCACTTAGAAACACCATATATTTT.

The chain links TRBV4-1 to TRBJ2-7, with TRBD1 identical over 7 bases. The CDR3 length is 17 residues. V was pared by 2 bases and J by 0 bases, with 10 bases of the junction left unmatched. The germline gives CDR1 MGHRA, CDR2 YSYEKL. The CDR3 sequence is CASSQPGVRGISYEQYF. In nucleotides, the CDR3 is TGCGCCAGCAGCCAACCCGGGGTCAGGGGGATCTCCTACGAGCAGTACTTC.

This clone was seen only a few times. The J gene is TRBJ2-1, the V gene TRBV5-1; TRBD2 aligns across 9 bases. The germline V gene encodes CDR1 SGHRS and CDR2 YFSETQ. The V gene end was trimmed by 2 bases and the J gene end by 8 bases; junction bases not matched to a gene: 5. The CDR3 loop spans 14 amino acids. This CDR3 reads CASSLGTSNYEQFF. The CDR3 DNA reads as TGCGCCAGCAGCTTAGGGACTAGCAACTATGAGCAGTTCTTC. The full variable domain, with the rest looked up from reference TRBV5-1 and TRBJ2-1, is KAGVTQTPRYLIKTRGQQVTLSCSPISGHRSVSWYQQTPGQGLQFLFEYFSETQRNKGNFPGRFSGRQFSNSRSEMNVSTLELGDSALYLCASSLGTSNYEQFFGPGTRLTVL.

The chain has TRBV4-2 and TRBJ2-7; 7 bases agree with TRBD2. Germline trimming cut 2 bases from V and 7 bases from J; bases unmatched to any gene: 14. There are 16 residues in the CDR3. Germline CDR1 is LGHNA and CDR2 is YNFKEQ. CDR3 amino acids: CASSQTPAGVVGEQYF. The CDR3 region has the DNA TGTGCCAGCAGCCAAACCCCGGCGGGGGTCGTTGGGGAGCAGTACTTC.

The chain is built from TRBV18 and TRBJ2-7; D ambiguous. The CDR3 extends over 12 amino acids. The germline V and J ends were trimmed by 8 bases and 4 bases, with 12 bases remaining between them. CDR1 and CDR2 (germline): KGHSH, LQKENI. CDR3 sequence reads: CASALTEYEQYF. The CDR3 nucleotides are TGTGCCAGCGCACTCACAGAGTACGAGCAGTACTTC.

The chain links TRBV5-1 to TRBJ1-1, with TRBD1 matching 11 bases. The CDR3 consists of 14 residues. Trimming cost V 3 bases and J 5 bases; bases outside gene matches: 3. Germline V gene lookup returns CDR1 SGHRS and CDR2 YFSETQ. CDR3 protein: CASSSGTGGTEAFF. CDR3 sequence (DNA): TGCGCCAGCAGCTCCGGGACAGGGGGGACTGAAGCTTTCTTT.

The J gene is TRBJ1-5, the V gene TRBV10-3; D unresolved. Trimming left V 4 bases short and J 2 bases short, with 15 bases between. Germline V lookup: CDR1 ENHRY, CDR2 SYGVKD. This CDR3 contains 16 residues. The CDR3 spells CAISAHELGGNQPQHF. The CDR3 DNA reads TGTGCCATCAGTGCCCACGAGCTCGGAGGCAATCAGCCCCAGCATTTT.

This clone was found once. V usage is TRBV4-1 and J usage is TRBJ2-1; TRBD2 matches at 8 bases. This CDR3 spans 15 amino acids. V lost 1 base and J lost 6; bases outside the gene matches: 5. The germline CDR1 and CDR2 sequences are MGHRA and YSYEKL. Here the CDR3 reads CASSQARGLGNEQFF. The DNA of the CDR3 is TGCGCCAGCAGCCAAGCTCGGGGACTAGGCAATGAGCAGTTCTTC.

The chain couples TRBV7-9 to TRBJ2-1; D remains unclear. Per germline, CDR1 SEHNR and CDR2 FQNEAQ (reference sequence). Trimming took off 7 bases at V and 8 bases at J, with 9 bases between the two ends. This CDR3 contains 11 residues. CDR3 region: CASTSGDEQFF. The CDR3 bases are TGTGCCAGCACCTCAGGCGATGAGCAGTTCTTC.

V and J are TRBV5-4 and TRBJ2-5, with 7 bases fitting TRBD1. Germline V lookup: CDR1 SGHNT, CDR2 YYREEE (reference sequence). The CDR3 loop spans 16 amino acids. With 4 bases clipped from V and 1 base from J, the junction kept 10 bases outside the gene matches. In DNA, the CDR3 is TGTGCCAGCAGCCGAGGACAGGTAGGGCGCCAAGAGACCCAGTACTTC. Protein sequence: CASSRGQVGRQETQYF.

This clone has a handful of counts. The chain couples TRBV5-1 to TRBJ2-7; 9 bases match TRBD2. CDR1 and CDR2 (germline): SGHRS, YFSETQ. Trimming cost V 5 bases and J 6 bases; bases outside gene matches: 15. This CDR3 spans 16 amino acids. The DNA of the CDR3 is TGCGCCAGCAGGCCTCAGGCGGGGGGGCCTTCGGTCGAGCAGTACTTC. Its translation: CASRPQAGGPSVEQYF. The full variable domain, rest sourced from reference TRBV5-1 and TRBJ2-7, is KAGVTQTPRYLIKTRGQQVTLSCSPISGHRSVSWYQQTPGQGLQFLFEYFSETQRNKGNFPGRFSGRQFSNSRSEMNVSTLELGDSALYLCASRPQAGGPSVEQYFGPGTRLTVT.

This rearrangement joins TRBV30 to TRBJ2-7, with D possibly TRBD1 on 7 matching bases. Germline V gene lookup returns CDR1 GTSNPN and CDR2 SVGIG (reference sequence). This CDR3 region has 11 residues. V gave up 4 bases and J gave up 7 bases, with 11 bases separating them. CDR3 residues: CAWTGGQEQYF. CDR3 DNA sequence: TGTGCCTGGACAGGGGGGCAAGAGCAGTACTTC. The full variable domain, completed using reference TRBV30 and TRBJ2-7, is SQTIHQWPATLVQPVGSPLSLECTVEGTSNPNLYWYRQAAGRGLQLLFYSVGIGQISSEVPQNLSASRPQDRQFILSSKKLLLSDSGFYLCAWTGGQEQYFGPGTRLTVT.